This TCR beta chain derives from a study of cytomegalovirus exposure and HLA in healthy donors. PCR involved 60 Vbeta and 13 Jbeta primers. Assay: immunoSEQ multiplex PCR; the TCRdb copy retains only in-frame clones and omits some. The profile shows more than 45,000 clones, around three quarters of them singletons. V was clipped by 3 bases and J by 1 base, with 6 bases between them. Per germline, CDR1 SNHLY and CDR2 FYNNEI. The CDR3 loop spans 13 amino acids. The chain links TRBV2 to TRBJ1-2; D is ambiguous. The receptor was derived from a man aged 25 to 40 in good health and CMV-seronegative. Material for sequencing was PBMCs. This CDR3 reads CASSDGLNYGYTF. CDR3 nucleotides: TGTGCCAGCAGTGATGGGCTTAACTATGGCTACACCTTC.